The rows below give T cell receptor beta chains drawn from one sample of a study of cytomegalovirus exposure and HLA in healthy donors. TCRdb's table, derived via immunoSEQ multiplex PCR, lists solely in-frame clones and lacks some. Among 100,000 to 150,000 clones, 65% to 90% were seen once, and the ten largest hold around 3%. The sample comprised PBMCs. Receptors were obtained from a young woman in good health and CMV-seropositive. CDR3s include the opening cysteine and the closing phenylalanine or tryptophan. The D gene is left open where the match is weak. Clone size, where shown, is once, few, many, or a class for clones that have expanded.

CDR3nt: TGTGCCAGCAGCTTAGCGGGCAGGGCCTACGAGCAGTACTTC
CDR3aa: CASSLAGRAYEQYF
v_gene: TRBV7-6
abundance: NA
len: 14
j_gene: TRBJ2-7
d_gene: NA

CDR3nt: TGTGCCAGCAGTCAGCGGTACAATGAGCAGTTCTTC
CDR3aa: CASSQRYNEQFF
v_gene: TRBV2
abundance: NA
len: 12
j_gene: TRBJ2-1
d_gene: NA

CDR3nt: TGTGCCAGCTTGGGCCTTAGCACAGATACGCAGTATTTT
CDR3aa: CASLGLSTDTQYF
v_gene: TRBV7-9
abundance: NA
len: 13
j_gene: TRBJ2-3
d_gene: NA

CDR3nt: TGTGCCAGCAGCCCTACAGGGGTTTTGAACACTGAAGCTTTCTTT
CDR3aa: CASSPTGVLNTEAFF
v_gene: TRBV9
abundance: NA
len: 15
j_gene: TRBJ1-1
d_gene: TRBD1

CDR3nt: TGTGCCAGCAGCTCGTTTAATCAGCCCCAGCATTTT
CDR3aa: CASSSFNQPQHF
v_gene: TRBV7-9
abundance: NA
len: 12
j_gene: TRBJ1-5
d_gene: NA

CDR3nt: TGTGCCAGCAGCTTGCTCAGGGGGCCTAGCTCTGGAAACACCATATATTTT
CDR3aa: CASSLLRGPSSGNTIYF
v_gene: TRBV11-2
abundance: NA
len: 17
j_gene: TRBJ1-3
d_gene: TRBD1

CDR3nt: TGTGCCATCAGTGACCGACAGGGCTCCAATCAGCCCCAGCATTTT
CDR3aa: CAISDRQGSNQPQHF
v_gene: TRBV10-3
abundance: NA
len: 15
j_gene: TRBJ1-5
d_gene: TRBD1

CDR3nt: TGCGCCAGCAGTGAGGCCTGGGACAGGGCGACAGATACGCAGTATTTT
CDR3aa: CASSEAWDRATDTQYF
v_gene: TRBV10-2
abundance: NA
len: 16
j_gene: TRBJ2-3
d_gene: TRBD1

CDR3nt: TGTGCCACTAGACAGGGGACCACCTACGAGCAGTACTTC
CDR3aa: CATRQGTTYEQYF
v_gene: TRBV15
abundance: NA
len: 13
j_gene: TRBJ2-7
d_gene: TRBD1

CDR3nt: TGTGCCAGCTCACCACAGGGGGCGGGTGAAAAACTGTTTTTT
CDR3aa: CASSPQGAGEKLFF
v_gene: TRBV18
abundance: NA
len: 14
j_gene: TRBJ1-4
d_gene: TRBD1

CDR3nt: TGTGCCATCAGTGGACCGACGGGACTAAGGGAGACCCAGTACTTC
CDR3aa: CAISGPTGLRETQYF
v_gene: TRBV10-3
abundance: few
len: 15
j_gene: TRBJ2-5
d_gene: TRBD2

CDR3nt: TGTGCCAGCAGCTTAGTAGGGGGCGACCCAGATACGCAGTATTTT
CDR3aa: CASSLVGGDPDTQYF
v_gene: TRBV11-2
abundance: NA
len: 15
j_gene: TRBJ2-3
d_gene: TRBD1

CDR3nt: TGCGCCAGCAGTGATTTCGGCTTCACAGAAAGGACTGAAGCTTTCTTT
CDR3aa: CASSDFGFTERTEAFF
v_gene: TRBV5-1
abundance: NA
len: 16
j_gene: TRBJ1-1
d_gene: NA

CDR3nt: TGTGCCAGCAGCTTAAGTACGGTCGGCACAGATACGCAGTATTTT
CDR3aa: CASSLSTVGTDTQYF
v_gene: TRBV11-2
abundance: NA
len: 15
j_gene: TRBJ2-3
d_gene: NA

CDR3nt: TGCGCCAGCAGCGGGAGACAGGGGGTGAACACTGAAGCTTTCTTT
CDR3aa: CASSGRQGVNTEAFF
v_gene: TRBV5-1
abundance: NA
len: 15
j_gene: TRBJ1-1
d_gene: TRBD1

CDR3nt: TGTGCCAGCAGCCCCCCGACAGGGGCCAAGGGTCCATCCTACGAGCAGTACTTC
CDR3aa: CASSPPTGAKGPSYEQYF
v_gene: TRBV7-9
abundance: NA
len: 18
j_gene: TRBJ2-7
d_gene: TRBD1

CDR3nt: TGTGCCAGCTCACCAGACAGGGTCGCAACTAATGAAAAACTGTTTTTT
CDR3aa: CASSPDRVATNEKLFF
v_gene: TRBV18
abundance: NA
len: 16
j_gene: TRBJ1-4
d_gene: TRBD1

CDR3nt: TGTGCTAGTGGTTTGGTATTGGGGCTCTCTGGGGCCAACGTCCTGACTTTC
CDR3aa: CASGLVLGLSGANVLTF
v_gene: TRBV12-5
abundance: NA
len: 17
j_gene: TRBJ2-6
d_gene: NA

CDR3nt: TGTGCCACCACCCTCCCCGGGGGGGGGACTGAAGCTTTCTTT
CDR3aa: CATTLPGGGTEAFF
v_gene: TRBV15
abundance: NA
len: 14
j_gene: TRBJ1-1
d_gene: NA

CDR3nt: TGTGCCAGCAGCCCCCAGGGACTAGCGGGGGGGCTAGCCAAAAACATTCAGTACTTC
CDR3aa: CASSPQGLAGGLAKNIQYF
v_gene: TRBV9
abundance: NA
len: 19
j_gene: TRBJ2-4
d_gene: TRBD2

CDR3nt: TGTGCCTGGAGTGTAGGGGGCTATGGCTACACCTTC
CDR3aa: CAWSVGGYGYTF
v_gene: TRBV30
abundance: once
len: 12
j_gene: TRBJ1-2
d_gene: NA

CDR3nt: TGTGCCAGTAGTATAGGGTGGGGAGGAACTGAAGCTTTCTTT
CDR3aa: CASSIGWGGTEAFF
v_gene: TRBV19
abundance: NA
len: 14
j_gene: TRBJ1-1
d_gene: NA

CDR3nt: TGTGCCTGGAGGGGGGGGTTAGAGACCCAGTACTTC
CDR3aa: CAWRGGLETQYF
v_gene: TRBV30
abundance: NA
len: 12
j_gene: TRBJ2-5
d_gene: TRBD2

CDR3nt: TGTGCCAGCAGTCCCCGGACAGGGCTGAACACTGAAGCTTTCTTT
CDR3aa: CASSPRTGLNTEAFF
v_gene: TRBV6-6
abundance: NA
len: 15
j_gene: TRBJ1-1
d_gene: TRBD1

CDR3nt: TGTGCCAGCAGCCTACCGGGGGGAGGCAAAAACATTCAGTACTTC
CDR3aa: CASSLPGGGKNIQYF
v_gene: TRBV5-4
abundance: NA
len: 15
j_gene: TRBJ2-4
d_gene: TRBD2

CDR3nt: TGTGCCTGCGGGACAGAGAGTAATCAGCCCCAGCATTTT
CDR3aa: CACGTESNQPQHF
v_gene: TRBV6-5
abundance: NA
len: 13
j_gene: TRBJ1-5
d_gene: TRBD1

CDR3nt: TGTGCCAGCAGTGAGCGTATGGGGGCCTCTGGAAACACCATATATTTT
CDR3aa: CASSERMGASGNTIYF
v_gene: TRBV25-1
abundance: few
len: 16
j_gene: TRBJ1-3
d_gene: NA

CDR3nt: TGTGCCAGCAGCTTAGATCTGGGACTCAACTATGGCTACACCTTC
CDR3aa: CASSLDLGLNYGYTF
v_gene: TRBV11-2
abundance: NA
len: 15
j_gene: TRBJ1-2
d_gene: NA

CDR3nt: TGTGCCAGCAATTACCAGGGGGCTCAAGAGACCCAGTACTTC
CDR3aa: CASNYQGAQETQYF
v_gene: TRBV6-1
abundance: NA
len: 14
j_gene: TRBJ2-5
d_gene: TRBD1

CDR3nt: TGTGCCAGCAGCCTGACAGGGGGTATGAACACTGAAGCTTTCTTT
CDR3aa: CASSLTGGMNTEAFF
v_gene: TRBV7-3
abundance: NA
len: 15
j_gene: TRBJ1-1
d_gene: TRBD1

CDR3nt: TGTGCCAGCTCTAAAGCGGGGGGCACAGATACGCAGTATTTT
CDR3aa: CASSKAGGTDTQYF
v_gene: TRBV18
abundance: NA
len: 14
j_gene: TRBJ2-3
d_gene: TRBD2

CDR3nt: TGTGCCAGCAGCTTAGACCTCACCTCCCGGCGGGGGGGCGGGGGAAACATTCAGTACTTC
CDR3aa: CASSLDLTSRRGGGGNIQYF
v_gene: TRBV11-2
abundance: NA
len: 20
j_gene: TRBJ2-4
d_gene: TRBD2

CDR3nt: TGTGCCAGCAGTTCCCCGGGGGGGACCTACGAGCAGTACTTC
CDR3aa: CASSSPGGTYEQYF
v_gene: TRBV27
abundance: NA
len: 14
j_gene: TRBJ2-7
d_gene: TRBD2

CDR3nt: TGTGCCAGCAGCTTATCACCACCCCCCCAGACAGGGGCAAATGAGCAGTTCTTC
CDR3aa: CASSLSPPPQTGANEQFF
v_gene: TRBV11-2
abundance: NA
len: 18
j_gene: TRBJ2-1
d_gene: TRBD1

CDR3nt: TGTGCCAGCTCTGGGGGCCCCCGTGGGGCTTTCTTT
CDR3aa: CASSGGPRGAFF
v_gene: TRBV5-8
abundance: few
len: 12
j_gene: TRBJ1-1
d_gene: NA

CDR3nt: TGTGCCAGCAATCCTTCACGGGTAGAGACCCAGTACTTC
CDR3aa: CASNPSRVETQYF
v_gene: TRBV2
abundance: NA
len: 13
j_gene: TRBJ2-5
d_gene: NA

CDR3nt: TGTGCCAGCAGTTTAACGACTAGCGGGGGGTTAAGGTTC
CDR3aa: CASSLTTSGGLRF
v_gene: TRBV28
abundance: NA
len: 13
j_gene: TRBJ2-7
d_gene: TRBD2

CDR3nt: TGTGCCAGCAGTCTCTCCAGGGAAACAAAGGGCGGCTACACCTTC
CDR3aa: CASSLSRETKGGYTF
v_gene: TRBV6-6
abundance: few
len: 15
j_gene: TRBJ1-2
d_gene: NA

CDR3nt: TGTGCCAGCAGTTCCGGGTCCGGCGCGAACACCGGGGAGCTGTTTTTT
CDR3aa: CASSSGSGANTGELFF
v_gene: TRBV28
abundance: NA
len: 16
j_gene: TRBJ2-2
d_gene: NA

CDR3nt: TGTGCCAGCAGTGTACAGGGGTCCTACTACGAGCAGTACTTC
CDR3aa: CASSVQGSYYEQYF
v_gene: TRBV6-1
abundance: NA
len: 14
j_gene: TRBJ2-7
d_gene: TRBD1